This T cell receptor beta chain derives from a study of beta chain features in type 1 diabetes. In the study overall: Similarity in age, gender and cell yields was seen between patients and healthy donors.

The V and J ends lost 2 bases and 7 bases respectively, with 11 bases between them. Germline V gene lookup returns CDR1 GTSNPN and CDR2 SVGIG (reference sequence). There are 13 residues in the CDR3. The whole isolated RNA underwent reverse transcription, so sequencing captured expressed TCRB transcripts. Profiling relied on immunoSEQ multiplex PCR, and the TCRdb table lists in-frame clones only, not all of them. The profile shows hundreds of thousands of clones, about 29% of them singletons. Material: naive CD4+ T cells from blood. The chain links TRBV30 to TRBJ1-4; D gene ambiguous. The receptor was derived from a young man in good health. The CDR3 coding sequence is TGTGCCTGGAGTCGGAAAGATGGTGAAAAACTGTTTTTT. Translation gives CAWSRKDGEKLFF.